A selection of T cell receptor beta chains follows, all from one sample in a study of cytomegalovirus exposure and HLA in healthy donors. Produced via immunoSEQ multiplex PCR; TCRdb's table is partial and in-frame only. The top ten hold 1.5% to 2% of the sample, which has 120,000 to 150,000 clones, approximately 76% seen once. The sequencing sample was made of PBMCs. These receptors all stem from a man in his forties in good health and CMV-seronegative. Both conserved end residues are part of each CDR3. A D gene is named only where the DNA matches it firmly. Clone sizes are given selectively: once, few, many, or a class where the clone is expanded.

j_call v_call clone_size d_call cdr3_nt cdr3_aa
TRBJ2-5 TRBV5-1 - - TGCGCCAGCAGCTTGGCCCCCCGGGACCAAGAGACCCAGTACTTC CASSLAPRDQETQYF
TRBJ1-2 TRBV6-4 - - TGTGCCAGCAGTGCAGGGGAAGGAGGAGGCTACACCTTC CASSAGEGGGYTF
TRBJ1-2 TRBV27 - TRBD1 TGTGCCAGCAGTCCAGGGGGCGCACTTATCTATGGCTACACCTTC CASSPGGALIYGYTF
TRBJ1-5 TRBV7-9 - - TGTGCCAGCAGCTCAGACAACAATCAGCCCCAGCATTTT CASSSDNNQPQHF
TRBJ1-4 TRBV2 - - TGTGCCAGCAGTGAGGCAGGAACAACTAATGAAAAACTGTTTTTT CASSEAGTTNEKLFF
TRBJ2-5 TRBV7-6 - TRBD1 TGTGCCAGCAGCTTTGGCCGGGACAGGGAGACCCAGTACTTC CASSFGRDRETQYF
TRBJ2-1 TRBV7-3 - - TGTGCCAGCAGCTTAGACGGGGGGCCTCCCGTTAATGAGCAGTTCTTC CASSLDGGPPVNEQFF
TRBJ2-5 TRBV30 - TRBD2 TGTGCCTGGAGAGGACTAGCCATTCAAGAGACCCAGTACTTC CAWRGLAIQETQYF
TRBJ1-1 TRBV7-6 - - TGTGCCAGCAGCCCAACAGGGTTCCACACTGAAGCTTTCTTT CASSPTGFHTEAFF
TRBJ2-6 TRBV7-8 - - TGTGCCAGCAGCCCCGAGTTCTCTGGGGCCAACGTCCTGACTTTC CASSPEFSGANVLTF
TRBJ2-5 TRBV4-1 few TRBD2 TGCGCCAGCAGCCAAGATACACTAGCGGTTCAAGAGACCCAGTACTTC CASSQDTLAVQETQYF
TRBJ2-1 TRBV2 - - TGTGCCAGCAGTGAGATTACTAGAGGCGAGCAGTTCTTC CASSEITRGEQFF
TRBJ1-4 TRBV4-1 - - TGCGCCAGCAGCCAAGACTGGGGACACTATGAAAAACTGTTTTTT CASSQDWGHYEKLFF
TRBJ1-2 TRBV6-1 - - TGTGCCAGCAACGAACCAGGGTACTATGGCTACACCTTC CASNEPGYYGYTF
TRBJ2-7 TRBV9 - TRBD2 TGTGCCAGCAGCCCCAGGGCGGCGGGAGGGCCCAACGAGCAGTACTTC CASSPRAAGGPNEQYF
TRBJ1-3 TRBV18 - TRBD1 TGTGCCAGCTCACCAAACAGGGGGCCGGGAAACACCATATATTTT CASSPNRGPGNTIYF
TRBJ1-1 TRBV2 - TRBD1 TGTGCCAGCAGTGAGAGGGACAGGGGGCGGAACACTGAAGCTTTCTTT CASSERDRGRNTEAFF
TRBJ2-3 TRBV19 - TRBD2 TGTGCCAGTAGTATGGTCACTAGCGGGAGTACAGATACGCAGTATTTT CASSMVTSGSTDTQYF
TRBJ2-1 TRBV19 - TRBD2 TGTGCCAGTAGTCCTAGCGGGAGGCTCTCCTACAATGAGCAGTTCTTC CASSPSGRLSYNEQFF
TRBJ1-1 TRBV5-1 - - TGCGCCAGCAGCTCTACAGGGCGGAACACTGAAGCTTTCTTT CASSSTGRNTEAFF
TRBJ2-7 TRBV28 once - TGTGCCAGCAGTTTAGCTAGGGGGTCCGAGCAGTACTTC CASSLARGSEQYF
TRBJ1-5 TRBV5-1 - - TGCGCCAGCAGCTTGGTTCTCCTTAATCAGCCCCAGCATTTT CASSLVLLNQPQHF
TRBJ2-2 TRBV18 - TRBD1 TGTGCCAGCTCGGGACAGGGGAATCCCGGGGAGCTGTTTTTT CASSGQGNPGELFF
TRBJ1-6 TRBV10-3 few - TGTGCCAGCAGTCAAGGGACTTCTCTCCACTTT CASSQGTSLHF
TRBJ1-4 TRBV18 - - TGTGCCAGCTCACCGGACATCGCAACTAATGAAAAACTGTTTTTT CASSPDIATNEKLFF
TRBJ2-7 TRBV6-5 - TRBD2 TGTGCCAGCAGGAAGAGCGGGACCGATAAACAGTACTTC CASRKSGTDKQYF
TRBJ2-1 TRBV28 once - TGTGCCAGCAGCTTAACCGGGACTTCATCCTACAATGAGCAGTTCTTC CASSLTGTSSYNEQFF
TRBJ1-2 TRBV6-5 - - TGTGCCAGCAGCAGGGGTGAGTCATCCTATGGCTACACCTTC CASSRGESSYGYTF
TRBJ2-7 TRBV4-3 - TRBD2 TGCGCCAGCAGCCTCCACCTGGTAACGGGGGGGGAGCAGTACTTC CASSLHLVTGGEQYF
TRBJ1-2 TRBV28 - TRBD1 TGTGCCAGCAGCCCAGGGGGCTACTATGGCTACACCTTC CASSPGGYYGYTF
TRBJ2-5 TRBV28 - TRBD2 TGTGCCAGCAGTGCGGGACTAGAACCGGAGACCCAGTACTTC CASSAGLEPETQYF
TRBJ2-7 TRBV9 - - TGTGCCAGCAGCGTAGGCGGGGGCTTTGACGAGCAGTACTTC CASSVGGGFDEQYF
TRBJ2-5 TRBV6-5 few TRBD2 TGTGCCAGCACCTCAGCGGGGGGTATTGAGACCCAGTACTTC CASTSAGGIETQYF
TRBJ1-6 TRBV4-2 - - TGTGCCAGCAGCCAAGACGACAGATCGAGCTCCTATAATTCACCCCTCCACTTT CASSQDDRSSSYNSPLHF
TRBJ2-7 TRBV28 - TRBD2 TGTGCCAGCATCCTAGCGGGAGGGTCCTACGAGCAGTACTTC CASILAGGSYEQYF
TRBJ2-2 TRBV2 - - TGTGCCAGCAAGAAACAGGAGTGGGAGCTGTTTTTT CASKKQEWELFF
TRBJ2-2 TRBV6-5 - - TGTGCCAGCAGTCGCCTCCCGGGAACCGGGGAGCTGTTTTTT CASSRLPGTGELFF
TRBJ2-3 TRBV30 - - TGTGCCTGGGGACGGGACACCTCCACAGATACGCAGTATTTT CAWGRDTSTDTQYF
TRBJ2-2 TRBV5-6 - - TGTGCCAGCAGCTTGTCGTTCACCGGGGAGCTGTTTTTT CASSLSFTGELFF
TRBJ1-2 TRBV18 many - TGTGCCAGCTCACCCGTCTCGCTAACCGAGGATGGCTACACCTTC CASSPVSLTEDGYTF
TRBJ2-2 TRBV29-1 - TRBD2 TGCAGCGTGGCGAGGACTAGTGGTAATACCGGGGAGCTGTTTTTT CSVARTSGNTGELFF
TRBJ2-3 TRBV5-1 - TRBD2 TGCGCCAGCAGCCGCTCCGGGACTAGCGGGGGAGATACGCAGTATTTT CASSRSGTSGGDTQYF
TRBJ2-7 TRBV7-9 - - TGTGCCAGCAGCTTAGCTGGAGAACCGTACGAGCAGTACTTC CASSLAGEPYEQYF
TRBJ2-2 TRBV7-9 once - TGTGCCAGCAGCTCCTCCCCGTCGAACACCGGGGAGCTGTTTTTT CASSSSPSNTGELFF
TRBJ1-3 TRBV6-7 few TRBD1 TGTGCCAGCAGTTACGCAGACAGGGGCGTGCTGGGGGGAAACACCATATATTTT CASSYADRGVLGGNTIYF
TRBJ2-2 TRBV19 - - TGTGCCAGTAATTCGGGACACCACGTTGGGGGTGACACCGGGGAGCTGTTTTTT CASNSGHHVGGDTGELFF
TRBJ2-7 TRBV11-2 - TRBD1 TGTGCCAGCAGCTTAGATCGACAGGGGAACTCCTACGAGCAGTACTTC CASSLDRQGNSYEQYF
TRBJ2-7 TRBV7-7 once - TGTGCCAGCAGCTTAACAAACCGGGACGGGAGCTCCTACGAGCAGTACTTC CASSLTNRDGSSYEQYF
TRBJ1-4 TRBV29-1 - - TGCAGCGTCCAAGGGACCGGGGGGGGTGAAAAACTGTTTTTT CSVQGTGGGEKLFF